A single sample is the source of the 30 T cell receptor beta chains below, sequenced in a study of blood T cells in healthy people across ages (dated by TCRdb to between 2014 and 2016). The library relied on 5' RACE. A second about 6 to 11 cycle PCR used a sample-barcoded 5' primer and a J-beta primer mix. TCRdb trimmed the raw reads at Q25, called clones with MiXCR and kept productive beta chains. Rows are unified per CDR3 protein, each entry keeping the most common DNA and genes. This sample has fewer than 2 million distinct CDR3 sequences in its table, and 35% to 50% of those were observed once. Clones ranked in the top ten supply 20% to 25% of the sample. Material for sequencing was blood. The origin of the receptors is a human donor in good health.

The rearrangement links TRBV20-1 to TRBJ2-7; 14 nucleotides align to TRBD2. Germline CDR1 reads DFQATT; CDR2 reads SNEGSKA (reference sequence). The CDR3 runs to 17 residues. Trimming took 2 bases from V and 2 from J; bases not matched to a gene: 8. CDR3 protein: CSARSTRLAGGPYEQYF. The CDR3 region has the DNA TGCAGTGCTAGATCAACCAGACTAGCGGGGGGGCCCTACGAGCAGTACTTC.

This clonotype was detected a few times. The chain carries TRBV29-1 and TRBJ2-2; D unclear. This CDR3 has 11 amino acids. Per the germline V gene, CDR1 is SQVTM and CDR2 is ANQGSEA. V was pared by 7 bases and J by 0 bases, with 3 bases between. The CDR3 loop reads CSAANTGELFF. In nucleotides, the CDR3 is TGCAGCGCAGCGAACACCGGGGAGCTGTTTTTT.

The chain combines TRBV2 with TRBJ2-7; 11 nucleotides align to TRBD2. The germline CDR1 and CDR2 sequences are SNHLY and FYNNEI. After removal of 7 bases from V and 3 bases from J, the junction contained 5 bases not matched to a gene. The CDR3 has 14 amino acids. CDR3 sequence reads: CASIPLAGVYEQYF. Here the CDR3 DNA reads TGTGCCAGCATCCCACTAGCGGGGGTCTACGAGCAGTACTTC.

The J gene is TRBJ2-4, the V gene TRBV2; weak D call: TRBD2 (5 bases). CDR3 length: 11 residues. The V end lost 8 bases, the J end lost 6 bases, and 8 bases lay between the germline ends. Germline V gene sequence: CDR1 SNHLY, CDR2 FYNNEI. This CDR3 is CASLGVNIQYF. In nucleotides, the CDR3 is TGTGCCAGCTTGGGAGTAAACATTCAGTACTTC. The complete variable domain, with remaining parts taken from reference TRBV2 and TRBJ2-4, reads EPEVTQTPSHQVTQMGQEVILRCVPISNHLYFYWYRQILGQKVEFLVSFYNNEISEKSEIFDDQFSVERPDGSNFTLKIRSTKLEDSAMYFCASLGVNIQYFGAGTRLSVL.

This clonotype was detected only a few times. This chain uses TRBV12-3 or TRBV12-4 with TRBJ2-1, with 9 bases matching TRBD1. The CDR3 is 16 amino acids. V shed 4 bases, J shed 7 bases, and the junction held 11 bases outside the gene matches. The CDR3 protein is CASSSPGQGIQNEQFF. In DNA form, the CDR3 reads TGTGCCAGCAGTTCCCCGGGACAGGGAATACAAAATGAGCAGTTCTTC.

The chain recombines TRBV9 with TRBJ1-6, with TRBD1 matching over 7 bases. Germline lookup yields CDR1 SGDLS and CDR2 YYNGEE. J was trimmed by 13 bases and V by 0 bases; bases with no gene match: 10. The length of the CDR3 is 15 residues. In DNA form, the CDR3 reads TGTGCCAGCAGCGTAGCGACAGGGTCCAAGGATCCCCTCCACTTT. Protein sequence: CASSVATGSKDPLHF.

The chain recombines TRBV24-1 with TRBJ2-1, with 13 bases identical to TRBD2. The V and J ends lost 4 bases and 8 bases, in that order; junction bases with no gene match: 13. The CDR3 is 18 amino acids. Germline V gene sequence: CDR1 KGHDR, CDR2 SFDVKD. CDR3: CATSDPGTSGVNIYEQFF. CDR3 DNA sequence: TGTGCCACCAGTGACCCTGGGACTAGCGGGGTGAATATCTATGAGCAGTTCTTC.

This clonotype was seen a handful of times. The CDR3 bases are TGTGCCAGCAGTCCCGAGTCTGGGGCCAACGTCCTGACTTTC. It codes for CASSPESGANVLTF. The chain recombines TRBV2 with TRBJ2-6; D is unclear. Trimming removed 5 bases from V and 1 base from J, with 6 bases in between. This CDR3 region has 14 residues. Germline values: CDR1 SNHLY, CDR2 FYNNEI.

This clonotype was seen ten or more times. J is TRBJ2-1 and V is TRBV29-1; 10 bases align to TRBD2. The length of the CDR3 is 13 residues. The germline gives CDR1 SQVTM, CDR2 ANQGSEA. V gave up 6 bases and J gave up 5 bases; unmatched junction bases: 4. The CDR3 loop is CSVKAGGDNEQFF. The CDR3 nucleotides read TGCAGCGTGAAAGCGGGGGGGGACAATGAGCAGTTCTTC.

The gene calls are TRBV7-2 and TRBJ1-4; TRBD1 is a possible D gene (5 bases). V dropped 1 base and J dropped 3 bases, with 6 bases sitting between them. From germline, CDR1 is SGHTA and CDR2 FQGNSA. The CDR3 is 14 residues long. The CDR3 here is CASSLVGANEKLFF. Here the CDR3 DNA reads TGTGCCAGCAGCTTAGTAGGGGCTAATGAAAAACTGTTTTTT.

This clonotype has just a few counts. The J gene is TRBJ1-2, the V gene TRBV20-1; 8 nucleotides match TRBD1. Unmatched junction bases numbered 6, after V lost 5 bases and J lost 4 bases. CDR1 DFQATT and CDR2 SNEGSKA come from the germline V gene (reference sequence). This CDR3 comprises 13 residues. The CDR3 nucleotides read TGCAGTGCTCAAAGGACAGGGATCTATGGCTACACCTTC. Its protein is CSAQRTGIYGYTF.

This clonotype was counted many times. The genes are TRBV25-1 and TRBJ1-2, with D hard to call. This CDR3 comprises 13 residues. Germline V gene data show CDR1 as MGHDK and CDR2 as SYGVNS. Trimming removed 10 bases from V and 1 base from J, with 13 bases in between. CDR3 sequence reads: CATWGGFNYGYTF. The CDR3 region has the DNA TGTGCCACTTGGGGAGGGTTTAACTATGGCTACACCTTC.

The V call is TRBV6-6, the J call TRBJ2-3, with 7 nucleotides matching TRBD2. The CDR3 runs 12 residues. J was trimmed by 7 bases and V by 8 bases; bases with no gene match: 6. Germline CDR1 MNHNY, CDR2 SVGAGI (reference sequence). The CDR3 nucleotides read TGTGCCAGCCGGGGGGATCGGTATACGCAGTATTTT. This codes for CASRGDRYTQYF.

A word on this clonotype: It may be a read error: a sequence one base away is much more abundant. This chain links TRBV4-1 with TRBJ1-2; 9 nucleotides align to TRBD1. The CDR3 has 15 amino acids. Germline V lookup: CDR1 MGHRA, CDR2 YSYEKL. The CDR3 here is CTSSQDPGQGYGYTF. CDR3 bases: TGCACCAGCAGCCAAGATCCGGGACAGGGCTATGGCTACACCTTC.

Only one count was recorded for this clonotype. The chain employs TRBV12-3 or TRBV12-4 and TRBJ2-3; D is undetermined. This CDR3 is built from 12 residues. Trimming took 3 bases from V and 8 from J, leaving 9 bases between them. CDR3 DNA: TGTGCCAGCAGTTTTGATAAGGGTACGCAGTATTTT. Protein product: CASSFDKGTQYF.

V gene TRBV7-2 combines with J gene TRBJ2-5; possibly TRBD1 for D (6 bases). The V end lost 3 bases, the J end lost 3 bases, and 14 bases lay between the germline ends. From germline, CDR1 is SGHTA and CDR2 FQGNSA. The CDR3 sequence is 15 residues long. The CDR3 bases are TGTGCCAGCAGCTTCATGGGGGCGTCGGAAGAGACCCAGTACTTC. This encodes CASSFMGASEETQYF.

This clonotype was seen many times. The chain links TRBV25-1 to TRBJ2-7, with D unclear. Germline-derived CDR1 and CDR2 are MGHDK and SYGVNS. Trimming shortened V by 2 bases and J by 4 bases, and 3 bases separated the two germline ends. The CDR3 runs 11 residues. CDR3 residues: CASSEKYEQYF. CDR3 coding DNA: TGTGCCAGCAGTGAAAAGTACGAGCAGTACTTC.

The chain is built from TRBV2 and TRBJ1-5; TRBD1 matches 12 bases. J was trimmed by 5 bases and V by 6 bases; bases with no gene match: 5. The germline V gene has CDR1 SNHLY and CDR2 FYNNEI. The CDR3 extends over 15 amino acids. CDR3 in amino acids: CASSAGQGAHQPQHF. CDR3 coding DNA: TGTGCCAGCAGCGCGGGACAGGGGGCCCATCAGCCCCAGCATTTT. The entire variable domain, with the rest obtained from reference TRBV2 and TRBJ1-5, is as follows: EPEVTQTPSHQVTQMGQEVILRCVPISNHLYFYWYRQILGQKVEFLVSFYNNEISEKSEIFDDQFSVERPDGSNFTLKIRSTKLEDSAMYFCASSAGQGAHQPQHFGDGTRLSIL.

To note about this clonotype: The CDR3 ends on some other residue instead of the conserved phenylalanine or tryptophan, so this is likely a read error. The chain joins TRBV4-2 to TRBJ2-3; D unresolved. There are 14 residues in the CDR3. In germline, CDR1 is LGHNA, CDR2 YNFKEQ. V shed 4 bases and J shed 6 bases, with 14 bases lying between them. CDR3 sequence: CASSPGWSGDTQYL. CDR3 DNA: TGTGCCAGCAGCCCTGGATGGAGTGGGGATACGCAGTATTTG.

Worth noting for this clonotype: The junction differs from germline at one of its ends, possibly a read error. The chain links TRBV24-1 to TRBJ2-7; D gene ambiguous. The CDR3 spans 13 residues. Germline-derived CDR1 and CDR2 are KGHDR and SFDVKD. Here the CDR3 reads CAASDAYSYEQYF. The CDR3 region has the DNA TGTGCCGCCAGTGATGCCTACTCCTACGAGCAGTACTTC.

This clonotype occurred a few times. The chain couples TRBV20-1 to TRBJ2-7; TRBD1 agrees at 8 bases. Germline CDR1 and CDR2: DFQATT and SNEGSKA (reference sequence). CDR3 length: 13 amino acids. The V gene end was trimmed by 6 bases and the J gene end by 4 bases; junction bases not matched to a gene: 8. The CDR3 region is CSAQGARLYEQYF. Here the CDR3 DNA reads TGCAGTGCCCAGGGGGCACGCCTTTACGAGCAGTACTTC.

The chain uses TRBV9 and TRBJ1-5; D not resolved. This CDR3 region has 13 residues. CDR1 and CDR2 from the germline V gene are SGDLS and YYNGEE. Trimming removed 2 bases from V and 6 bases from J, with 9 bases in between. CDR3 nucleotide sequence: TGTGCCAGCAGCGTTTTCGGCGGTCAGCCCCAGCATTTT. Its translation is CASSVFGGQPQHF.

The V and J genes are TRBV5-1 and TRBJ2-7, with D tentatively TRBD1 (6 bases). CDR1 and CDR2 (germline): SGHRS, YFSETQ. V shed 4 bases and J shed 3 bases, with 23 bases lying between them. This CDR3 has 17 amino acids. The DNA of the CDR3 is TGCGCCAGCAGCACCGACCCTAGGACAGAAACAATCTACGAGCAGTACTTC. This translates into CASSTDPRTETIYEQYF.

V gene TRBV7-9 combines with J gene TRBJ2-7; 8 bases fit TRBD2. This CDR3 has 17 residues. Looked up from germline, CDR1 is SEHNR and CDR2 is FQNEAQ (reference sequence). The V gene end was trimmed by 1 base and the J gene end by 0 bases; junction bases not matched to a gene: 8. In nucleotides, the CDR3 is TGTGCCAGCAGCTTAGGACGTCCCGGGGGGGCCTCCTACGAGCAGTACTTC. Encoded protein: CASSLGRPGGASYEQYF.

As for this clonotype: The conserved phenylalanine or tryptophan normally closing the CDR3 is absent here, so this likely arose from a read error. As DNA, the CDR3 is TGCGGTGCTGTAGCGGGGAACCTCCAAGAGACCCAGTACTGC. It codes for CGAVAGNLQETQYC. The chain recombines TRBV20-1 with TRBJ2-4, with TRBD2 matching over 8 bases. The end of the DNA is better explained by TRBJ2-5, so the J call may be wrong. The CDR3 totals 14 residues. Per the germline V gene, CDR1 is DFQATT and CDR2 is SNEGSKA (reference sequence).

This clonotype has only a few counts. The CDR3: CASSQDQGFDEQYF. The CDR3 coding sequence is TGCGCCAGCAGCCAAGACCAGGGATTCGACGAGCAGTACTTC. This chain joins TRBV4-3 and TRBJ2-7; TRBD1 might be the D (5 bases). The germline gives CDR1 LGHNA, CDR2 YSLEER. This CDR3 comprises 14 residues. The V end was cut by 0 bases, the J end by 5 bases, with 11 bases between.

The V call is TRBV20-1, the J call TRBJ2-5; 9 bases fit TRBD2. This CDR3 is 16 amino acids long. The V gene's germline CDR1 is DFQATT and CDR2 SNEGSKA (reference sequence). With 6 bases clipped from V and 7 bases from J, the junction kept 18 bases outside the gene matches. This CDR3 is CSAKMDSGGRLGTQYF. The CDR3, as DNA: TGCAGTGCAAAGATGGATAGCGGGGGCCGGTTGGGGACCCAGTACTTC.

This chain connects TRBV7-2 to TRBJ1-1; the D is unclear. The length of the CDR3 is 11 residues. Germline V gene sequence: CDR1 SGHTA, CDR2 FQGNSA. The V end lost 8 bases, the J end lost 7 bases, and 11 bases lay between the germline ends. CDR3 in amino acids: CASGLRVEAFF. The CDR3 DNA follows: TGTGCCAGCGGATTAAGGGTTGAAGCTTTCTTT. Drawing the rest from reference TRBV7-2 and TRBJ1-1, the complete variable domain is GAGVSQSPSNKVTEKGKDVELRCDPISGHTALYWYRQSLGQGLEFLIYFQGNSAPDKSGLPSDRFSAERTGGSVSTLTIQRTQQEDSAVYLCASGLRVEAFFGQGTRLTVV.

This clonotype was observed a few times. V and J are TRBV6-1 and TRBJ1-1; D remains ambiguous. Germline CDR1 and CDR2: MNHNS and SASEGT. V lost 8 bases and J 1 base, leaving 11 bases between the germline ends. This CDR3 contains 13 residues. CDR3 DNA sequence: TGTGCCAGCTGTACAACCTGGAACACTGAAGCTTTCTTT. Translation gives CASCTTWNTEAFF.

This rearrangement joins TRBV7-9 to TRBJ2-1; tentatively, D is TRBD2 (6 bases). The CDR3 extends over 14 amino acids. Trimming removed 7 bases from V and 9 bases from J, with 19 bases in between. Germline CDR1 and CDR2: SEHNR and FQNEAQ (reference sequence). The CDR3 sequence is CASTSVQEGGEQFF. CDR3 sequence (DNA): TGTGCCAGCACCTCGGTTCAGGAGGGAGGTGAGCAGTTCTTC.